The 31 T cell receptor beta chains below all came from one sample that was sequenced in a study of T-cell memory formation after mild COVID-19. TCRdb ran MiXCR on the 5' RACE reads and lists one entry per CDR3 protein. The top ten hold roughly 21% of the sample, which has 240,000 or so distinct CDR3 sequences, approximately 9% seen once. The source material was PBMCs or a T cell subset sorted from them (not recorded which). The receptors originated from a man aged 18 to 30 who had mild COVID-19 (a few samples of this study predate the infection). Cell type and time point are not known.

Only a few counts were recorded for this clonotype. The rearrangement uses TRBV20-1 and TRBJ2-6; D might be TRBD2 (6 bases). The CDR3 contains 18 residues. The germline V gene encodes CDR1 DFQATT and CDR2 SNEGSKA (reference sequence). Trimming shortened V by 3 bases and J by 0 bases, and 18 bases separated the two germline ends. The CDR3 nucleotides read TGCAGTGCTAGGGGCCCGCTTAGCGGTGGCTCTGGGGCCAACGTCCTGACTTTC. It is translated as CSARGPLSGGSGANVLTF.

The J gene is TRBJ1-2, the V gene TRBV6-2 or TRBV6-3; weak D call: TRBD1 (6 bases). Germline V gene data show CDR1 as MNHEY and CDR2 as SVGEGT. The V end was cut by 8 bases, the J end by 6 bases, with 10 bases between. The CDR3 length is 11 residues. The CDR3 DNA follows: TGTGCCAGCTCCCAGGGGAATGGCTACACCTTC. This codes for CASSQGNGYTF.

The chain links TRBV7-2 to TRBJ2-2; no definite D call. The V end was cut by 5 bases, the J end by 1 base, with 11 bases between. Looked up from germline, CDR1 is SGHTA and CDR2 is FQGNSA. CDR3 length: 15 residues. The CDR3 coding sequence is TGTGCCAGCAGCCTCCGGGCCCTGAACACCGGGGAGCTGTTTTTT. Its translation is CASSLRALNTGELFF.

In this sample, this clonotype turned up a few times. The gene calls are TRBV20-1 and TRBJ1-5, with 7 positions matching TRBD1. The CDR3 has 16 amino acids. With 0 bases clipped from V and 0 bases from J, the junction kept 5 bases outside the gene matches. From germline, CDR1 is DFQATT and CDR2 SNEGSKA (reference sequence). The CDR3 reads CSARDWQGDSNQPQHF. DNA of the CDR3: TGCAGTGCTAGAGACTGGCAGGGGGATAGCAATCAGCCCCAGCATTTT.

The sample holds a few counts of this clonotype. The chain has TRBV12-3 or TRBV12-4 and TRBJ1-2; D may be TRBD1 (6 bases). Trimming left V 7 bases short and J 5 bases short, with 14 bases between. The CDR3 runs to 13 residues. The CDR3 DNA follows: TGTGCCAGCACTCTCCTAGGGGGGTATGGCTACACCTTC. It specifies CASTLLGGYGYTF.

This clonotype was seen only a few times. This chain connects TRBV12-3 or TRBV12-4 to TRBJ2-3; possible D gene TRBD2, 7 bases. Trimming removed 1 base from V and 8 bases from J, with 16 bases in between. This CDR3 has 15 residues. DNA for the CDR3: TGTGCCAGCAGTTTAGGGGGGGGGCTGTTTGGTACGCAGTATTTT. Its protein is CASSLGGGLFGTQYF.

This clonotype was seen a few times. This chain uses TRBV15 with TRBJ2-7; perhaps D is TRBD1 or TRBD2 (6 bases each). Looked up from germline, CDR1 is LNHNV and CDR2 is YYDKDF (reference sequence). The CDR3 sequence is 15 residues long. Trimming pared 4 bases from V and 3 bases from J, leaving 16 bases between. In DNA form, the CDR3 reads TGTGCCACCAGCAAGGGGGGTGAGGGCCTCTACGAGCAGTACGTC. This encodes CATSKGGEGLYEQYV.

This clonotype has a count of ten or more. The V call is TRBV29-1, the J call TRBJ1-1; perhaps TRBD1 as D (5 bases). Trimming cost V 7 bases and J 0 bases, with 9 bases left between them. This CDR3 has 12 residues. Germline CDR1 reads SQVTM; CDR2 reads ANQGSEA. The CDR3 nucleotides read TGCAGCGGAGGACACCTGAACACTGAAGCTTTCTTT. Residues: CSGGHLNTEAFF. Together with reference TRBV29-1 and TRBJ1-1, the CDR3 gives the full variable domain: SAVISQKPSRDICQRGTSLTIQCQVDSQVTMMFWYRQQPGQSLTLIATANQGSEATYESGFVIDKFPISRPNLTFSTLTVSNMSPEDSSIYLCSGGHLNTEAFFGQGTRLTVV.

There are many counts of this clonotype. This sequence joins TRBV7-2 and TRBJ1-1, with no clear D. Germline CDR1 and CDR2: SGHTA and FQGNSA. The V gene lost 5 bases and the J gene lost 14 bases, with 21 bases spanning the gap. The CDR3 length is 13 residues. The CDR3 loop is CASSAGQATSGFF. As DNA, the CDR3 is TGTGCCAGCAGCGCGGGCCAGGCGACTTCTGGGTTCTTT. The whole variable domain, filled in from reference TRBV7-2 and TRBJ1-1, reads GAGVSQSPSNKVTEKGKDVELRCDPISGHTALYWYRQSLGQGLEFLIYFQGNSAPDKSGLPSDRFSAERTGGSVSTLTIQRTQQEDSAVYLCASSAGQATSGFFGQGTRLTVV.

The chain has TRBV7-2 and TRBJ2-3; weak D call: TRBD2 (6 bases). Deletions cut 0 bases from V and 2 bases from J, with 12 bases between. Germline CDR1 reads SGHTA; CDR2 reads FQGNSA. This CDR3 is 16 amino acids long. The CDR3 nucleotides are TGTGCCAGCAGCTTAGCGGGGGGACCCCTCACAGATACGCAGTATTTT. This sequence encodes CASSLAGGPLTDTQYF.

In its sample, this clonotype was seen a few times. The chain recombines TRBV7-2 with TRBJ1-1; D unresolved. The V and J ends lost 1 base and 4 bases respectively, with 10 bases between them. The V gene's germline CDR1 is SGHTA and CDR2 FQGNSA. The CDR3 runs 14 residues. The CDR3 bases are TGTGCCAGCAGCTTAGGGCGCACGGGCACTGAAGCTTTCTTT. This codes for CASSLGRTGTEAFF.

This rearrangement joins TRBV7-8 to TRBJ2-1, with 7 bases matching TRBD2. The germline CDR1 and CDR2 sequences are SGHVS and FQNEAQ. J was trimmed by 4 bases and V by 3 bases; bases with no gene match: 6. The CDR3 covers 15 residues. CDR3 in DNA: TGTGCCAGCAGCTTGTCCGGGGGGATTTACAATGAGCAGTTCTTC. Amino acid sequence: CASSLSGGIYNEQFF.

The J gene is TRBJ2-2, the V gene TRBV20-1, with a possible D match to TRBD1 (6 bases). Germline V CDR1 and CDR2: DFQATT, SNEGSKA (reference sequence). V dropped 2 bases and J dropped 4 bases, with 11 bases sitting between them. The CDR3 spans 14 residues. Here the CDR3 reads CSARYAGVTGELFF. The CDR3 coding sequence is TGCAGTGCTAGATATGCAGGGGTCACCGGGGAGCTGTTTTTT.

The rearrangement uses TRBV7-9 and TRBJ2-5; D is unclear. The CDR3 covers 13 residues. The V end was cut by 5 bases, the J end by 3 bases, with 10 bases between. Germline CDR1 reads SEHNR; CDR2 reads FQNEAQ (reference sequence). The CDR3 region is CASSQWTEETQYF. CDR3 coding DNA: TGTGCCAGCAGCCAATGGACGGAAGAGACCCAGTACTTC.

This sequence joins TRBV7-6 and TRBJ2-3; D gene unclear. Germline lookup yields CDR1 SGHVS and CDR2 FNYEAQ. V lost 5 bases, J lost 0 bases, and 12 bases lay in between. The CDR3 consists of 15 residues. The CDR3 loop reads CASSPGYGSTDTQYF. In nucleotides, the CDR3 is TGTGCCAGCAGCCCCGGCTACGGGAGCACAGATACGCAGTATTTT.

This clonotype was observed a handful of times. This chain uses TRBV7-6 with TRBJ1-2; maybe TRBD1 (6 bases). The V and J ends lost 1 base and 10 bases respectively, with 28 bases between them. CDR3 length: 18 residues. The germline CDR1 and CDR2 sequences are SGHVS and FNYEAQ. The CDR3 DNA reads TGTGCCAGCAGCTTAGAGGTGACATACAGGGCGTCTCCATCTCCCTACACCTTC. Translating it yields CASSLEVTYRASPSPYTF.

Only a few counts were recorded for this clonotype. The chain links TRBV20-1 to TRBJ1-1; D might be TRBD1 (5 bases). Between the trimmed V and J ends, which lost 4 bases and 0 bases, there was a span of 6 bases. This CDR3 has 12 amino acids. Looked up from germline, CDR1 is DFQATT and CDR2 is SNEGSKA (reference sequence). The CDR3 loop is CSATGMNTEAFF. The CDR3 DNA is TGCAGTGCTACAGGGATGAACACTGAAGCTTTCTTT.

This clonotype was picked up a small number of times. CDR3 nucleotides: TGTGCCAGCTCACCACCGGCCACCGGGGAGCTGTTTTTT. Its protein is CASSPPATGELFF. V is TRBV18 and J is TRBJ2-2; the D is unclear. Germline assignment: CDR1 KGHSH and CDR2 LQKENI. V lost 0 bases and J 4 bases, leaving 3 bases between the germline ends. CDR3 size: 13 residues.

There are a few counts of this clonotype. The chain joins TRBV4-1 to TRBJ2-2, with D perhaps TRBD1 or TRBD2 (6 bases each). Trimming took off 0 bases at V and 2 bases at J, with 13 bases between the two ends. The CDR3 length is 17 residues. Germline values: CDR1 MGHRA, CDR2 YSYEKL. CDR3 nucleotides: TGCGCCAGCAGCCAAGAAGGGGGGCAGCCCAACACCGGGGAGCTGTTTTTT. Its translation: CASSQEGGQPNTGELFF.

J is TRBJ2-2 and V is TRBV7-8; tentatively, D is TRBD1 (6 bases). Trimming removed 3 bases from V and 0 bases from J, with 11 bases in between. In germline, CDR1 is SGHVS, CDR2 FQNEAQ. CDR3 size: 16 residues. The CDR3 nucleotides read TGTGCCAGCAGCTTGTGGAGGACAGCGAACACCGGGGAGCTGTTTTTT. Encoded protein: CASSLWRTANTGELFF.

This chain joins TRBV29-1 and TRBJ2-6; 10 bases agree with TRBD1. In germline, CDR1 is SQVTM, CDR2 ANQGSEA. The CDR3 contains 18 residues. The V segment lost 4 bases and the J segment 0 bases; nucleotides outside the gene matches: 9. CDR3 residues: CSVVARGTGVSGANVLTF. In DNA, the CDR3 is TGCAGCGTTGTAGCTAGGGGGACAGGGGTCTCTGGGGCCAACGTCCTGACTTTC.

This clonotype was detected only a few times. The chain links TRBV9 to TRBJ2-5; 8 nucleotides line up with TRBD1. CDR1 is SGDLS and CDR2 is YYNGEE in the germline V gene. J gave up 4 bases and V 2 bases, and 10 bases lay outside the gene matches. The CDR3 is 16 amino acids. The CDR3, as DNA: TGTGCCAGCAGCGTCTCCGCTACAGGGGGTCGAGAGACCCAGTACTTC. This codes for CASSVSATGGRETQYF.

There are a few counts of this clonotype. The chain joins TRBV12-3 or TRBV12-4 to TRBJ2-1; possible D gene TRBD2, 6 bases. The CDR3 totals 17 residues. Between the trimmed V and J ends, which lost 5 bases and 2 bases, there was a span of 19 bases. The CDR3 loop is CASSLIAVGEPYNEQFF. The CDR3 nucleotides are TGTGCCAGCAGTCTAATAGCGGTAGGGGAACCCTACAATGAGCAGTTCTTC.

This clonotype occurred many times. This chain joins TRBV6-2 or TRBV6-3 and TRBJ2-7, with TRBD2 matching over 12 bases. Germline CDR1 reads MNHEY; CDR2 reads SVGEGT. J was trimmed by 1 base and V by 4 bases; bases with no gene match: 8. CDR3 length: 17 residues. The CDR3 DNA follows: TGTGCCAGCAGTTCCCTCACTAGCGGGGGGATTTCCTACGAGCAGTACTTC. Translated, it gives CASSSLTSGGISYEQYF.

The chain links TRBV4-1 to TRBJ2-5, with D unclear. Trimming pared 0 bases from V and 6 bases from J, leaving 5 bases between. This CDR3 is built from 12 residues. The V gene's germline CDR1 is MGHRA and CDR2 YSYEKL. Here the CDR3 DNA reads TGCGCCAGCAGCCAAGATGGGAAGACCCAGTACTTC. Amino acids: CASSQDGKTQYF.

This clonotype was recorded a few times. The rearrangement links TRBV6-5 to TRBJ2-3, with D maybe TRBD2 (5 bases). Germline V gene lookup returns CDR1 MNHEY and CDR2 SVGAGI. This CDR3 spans 17 amino acids. V shed 0 bases and J shed 5 bases, with 18 bases lying between them. In DNA, the CDR3 is TGTGCCAGCAGTTACTCGACCCGGACTGGAGGTCTAGATACGCAGTATTTT. Its translation is CASSYSTRTGGLDTQYF.

This clonotype has a handful of counts. The chain employs TRBV6-5 and TRBJ1-6; 8 bases fit TRBD1. The CDR3 runs 17 residues. The germline CDR1 and CDR2 sequences are MNHEY and SVGAGI. V shed 4 bases and J 8 bases; nucleotides not matched to a gene: 13. CDR3 amino acids: CASSSTPTGALDSPLHF. Written as DNA, the CDR3 is TGTGCCAGCAGTTCCACTCCGACAGGGGCCTTGGATTCACCCCTCCACTTT.

This clonotype was counted between two and nine times. The rearrangement links TRBV3-1 to TRBJ2-3; D is ambiguous. CDR1 is LGHDT and CDR2 is YNNKEL in the germline V gene (reference sequence). Trimming took off 4 bases at V and 6 bases at J, with 11 bases between the two ends. CDR3 length equals 13 residues. In DNA, the CDR3 is TGTGCCAGCAGCCCGTTGTCAAGGGATACGCAGTATTTT. This codes for CASSPLSRDTQYF.

The chain has TRBV6-5 and TRBJ1-1, with D possibly TRBD1 on 5 matching bases. Trimming pared 0 bases from V and 3 bases from J, leaving 14 bases between. Germline V gene sequence: CDR1 MNHEY, CDR2 SVGAGI. This CDR3 contains 16 residues. The CDR3 sequence: CASSYSKGATHTEAFF. The CDR3 DNA follows: TGTGCCAGCAGTTACTCGAAAGGGGCGACGCACACTGAAGCTTTCTTT.

This chain connects TRBV6-1 to TRBJ1-3; tentative D call: TRBD1 (5 bases). The germline gives CDR1 MNHNS, CDR2 SASEGT. The V end lost 6 bases, the J end lost 0 bases, and 12 bases lay between the germline ends. This CDR3 comprises 15 residues. Here the CDR3 reads CASRAPDSSGNTIYF. The CDR3 DNA sequence: TGTGCCAGCAGGGCACCCGACAGCTCTGGAAACACCATATATTTT.

The chain recombines TRBV6-5 with TRBJ1-2, with a weak D call TRBD1 (5 bases). Germline V gene data show CDR1 as MNHEY and CDR2 as SVGAGI. V dropped 5 bases and J dropped 4 bases, with 11 bases sitting between them. This CDR3 region has 13 residues. The CDR3 region is CASSPTGVYGYTF. CDR3 nucleotide sequence: TGTGCCAGCAGTCCTACAGGAGTCTATGGCTACACCTTC.